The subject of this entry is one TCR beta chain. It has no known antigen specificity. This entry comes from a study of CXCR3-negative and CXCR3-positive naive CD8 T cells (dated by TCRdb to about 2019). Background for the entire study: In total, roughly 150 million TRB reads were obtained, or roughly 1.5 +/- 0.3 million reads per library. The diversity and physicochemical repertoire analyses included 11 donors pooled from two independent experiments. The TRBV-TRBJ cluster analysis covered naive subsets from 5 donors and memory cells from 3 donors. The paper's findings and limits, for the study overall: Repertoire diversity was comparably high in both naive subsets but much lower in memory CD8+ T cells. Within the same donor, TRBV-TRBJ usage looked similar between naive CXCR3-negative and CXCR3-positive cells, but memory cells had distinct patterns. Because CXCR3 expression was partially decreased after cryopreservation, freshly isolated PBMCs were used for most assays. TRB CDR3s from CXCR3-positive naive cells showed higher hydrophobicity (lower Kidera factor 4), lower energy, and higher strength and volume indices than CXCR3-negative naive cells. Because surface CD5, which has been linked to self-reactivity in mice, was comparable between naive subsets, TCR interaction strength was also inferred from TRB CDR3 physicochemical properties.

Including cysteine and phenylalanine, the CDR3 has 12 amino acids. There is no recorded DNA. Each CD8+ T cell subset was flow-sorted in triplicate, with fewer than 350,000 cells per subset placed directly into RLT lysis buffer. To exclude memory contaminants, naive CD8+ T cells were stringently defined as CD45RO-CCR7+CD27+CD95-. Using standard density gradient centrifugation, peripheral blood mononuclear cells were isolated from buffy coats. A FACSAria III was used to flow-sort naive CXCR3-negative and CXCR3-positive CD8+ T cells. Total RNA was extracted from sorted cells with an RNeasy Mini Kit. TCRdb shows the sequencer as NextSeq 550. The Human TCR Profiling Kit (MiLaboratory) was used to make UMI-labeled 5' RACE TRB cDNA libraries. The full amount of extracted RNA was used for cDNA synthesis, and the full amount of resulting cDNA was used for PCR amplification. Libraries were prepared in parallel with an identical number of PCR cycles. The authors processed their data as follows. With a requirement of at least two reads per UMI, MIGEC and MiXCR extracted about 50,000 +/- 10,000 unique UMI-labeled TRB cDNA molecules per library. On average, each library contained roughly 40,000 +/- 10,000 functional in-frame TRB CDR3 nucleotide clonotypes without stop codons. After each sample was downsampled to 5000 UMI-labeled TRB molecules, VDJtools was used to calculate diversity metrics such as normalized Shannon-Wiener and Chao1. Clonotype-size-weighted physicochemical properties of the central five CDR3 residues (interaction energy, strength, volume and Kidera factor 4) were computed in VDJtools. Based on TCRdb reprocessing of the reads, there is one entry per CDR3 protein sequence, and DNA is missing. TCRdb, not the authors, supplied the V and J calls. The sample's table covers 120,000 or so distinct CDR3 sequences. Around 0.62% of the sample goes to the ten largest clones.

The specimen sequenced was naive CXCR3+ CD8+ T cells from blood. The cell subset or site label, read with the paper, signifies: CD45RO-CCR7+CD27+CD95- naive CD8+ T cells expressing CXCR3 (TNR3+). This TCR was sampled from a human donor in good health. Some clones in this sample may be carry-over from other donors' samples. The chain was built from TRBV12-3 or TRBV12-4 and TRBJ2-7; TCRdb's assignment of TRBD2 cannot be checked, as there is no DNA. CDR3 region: CASRYFRGEQYF.